The next 22 T cell receptor beta chains were all read from a single sample in a study of identical twins (dated by TCRdb to about 2016). Libraries were built with 5' RACE. For sequencing, an Illumina HiSeq 2000 was employed. TCRdb itself trimmed the public reads at Q25 with fastp, ran MiXCR and retained productive beta chains. Rows with a matching CDR3 protein are joined into one entry that keeps the most common DNA and genes. For this sample there are approximately 670,000 distinct CDR3 sequences; roughly 6% appear just once. The ten largest clones take up approximately 1.6% of the sample. Sequenced material: naive T cells sorted from blood. The cell subset or site label of this sample denotes: cells isolated with a human naive T-cell isolation kit. The receptors originated from a man aged 18 to 30 in good health.

In this sample, this clonotype turned up many times. V gene TRBV7-9 combines with J gene TRBJ2-3; possibly TRBD2 for D (6 bases). The ends were cut back, 3 bases at V and 6 bases at J, with 13 bases in the middle. CDR1 SEHNR and CDR2 FQNEAQ come from the germline V gene (reference sequence). The CDR3 runs to 14 residues. CDR3: CASSFGRGMDTQYF. For the CDR3, the DNA is TGTGCCAGCAGCTTCGGTCGGGGGATGGATACGCAGTATTTT.

This clonotype was detected many times. This chain links TRBV10-3 with TRBJ2-7, with D unresolved. Germline V CDR1 and CDR2: ENHRY, SYGVKD. Trimming took off 6 bases at V and 11 bases at J, with 11 bases between the two ends. The CDR3 is 10 residues long. The DNA of the CDR3 is TGTGCCATCAGCCGCCCGGGTAAGTACTTC. This translates into CAISRPGKYF.

This clonotype was seen ten or more times. The chain combines TRBV12-5 with TRBJ2-1; TRBD1 aligns across 8 bases. CDR3 size: 12 residues. Germline-derived CDR1 and CDR2 are LGHNT and FRNRAP. Trimming took 6 bases from V and 10 from J; bases not matched to a gene: 5. CDR3 region: CASGYDRGEQFF. The CDR3 DNA reads as TGTGCTAGTGGATACGACAGGGGCGAGCAGTTCTTC.

There are a few counts of this clonotype. The chain couples TRBV7-9 to TRBJ1-5; perhaps TRBD1 as D (5 bases). CDR3 size: 13 residues. Germline values: CDR1 SEHNR, CDR2 FQNEAQ (reference sequence). V lost 3 bases to trimming and J lost 11 bases, with 14 bases between them. The CDR3 bases are TGTGCCAGCAGCTTGGTCGAAGGGGTTTCCCAGCATTTT. It encodes CASSLVEGVSQHF. Full variable domain (remainder filled in from reference TRBV7-9 and TRBJ1-5): DTGVSQNPRHKITKRGQNVTFRCDPISEHNRLYWYRQTLGQGPEFLTYFQNEAQLEKSRLLSDRFSAERPKGSFSTLEIQRTEQGDSAMYLCASSLVEGVSQHFGDGTRLSIL.

The V gene is TRBV7-2, the J gene TRBJ2-4, with 9 bases identical to TRBD2. Germline assignment: CDR1 SGHTA and CDR2 FQGNSA. The V and J ends lost 2 bases and 0 bases, in that order; junction bases with no gene match: 5. This CDR3 is built from 17 residues. In DNA, the CDR3 is TGTGCCAGCAGCTTACTAGCGGGGACCTTAGCCAAAAACATTCAGTACTTC. This encodes CASSLLAGTLAKNIQYF. Full variable domain (missing parts from reference TRBV7-2 and TRBJ2-4): GAGVSQSPSNKVTEKGKDVELRCDPISGHTALYWYRQSLGQGLEFLIYFQGNSAPDKSGLPSDRFSAERTGGSVSTLTIQRTQQEDSAVYLCASSLLAGTLAKNIQYFGAGTRLSVL.

This chain joins TRBV6-1 and TRBJ2-1; 9 bases align to TRBD1. V lost 2 bases and J lost 7; bases outside the gene matches: 12. There are 17 residues in the CDR3. The germline gives CDR1 MNHNS, CDR2 SASEGT. This CDR3 is CASSENGGTGKWNEQFF. The CDR3, as DNA: TGTGCCAGCAGTGAAAACGGGGGGACAGGGAAATGGAATGAGCAGTTCTTC.

This clonotype was seen at least ten times. The J gene is TRBJ1-6, the V gene TRBV15; D gene ambiguous. The CDR3 loop spans 13 amino acids. The germline CDR1 and CDR2 sequences are LNHNV and YYDKDF (reference sequence). The ends were cut back, 0 bases at V and 12 bases at J, with 9 bases in the middle. In nucleotides, the CDR3 is TGTGCCACCAGCAGAGAGGTCGGCGTACCCCTCCACTTT. Residues: CATSREVGVPLHF.

This clonotype was seen repeatedly, ten times or more. This chain uses TRBV15 with TRBJ2-7; possibly TRBD1 for D (5 bases). V dropped 2 bases and J dropped 7 bases, with 15 bases sitting between them. Germline V gene sequence: CDR1 LNHNV, CDR2 YYDKDF (reference sequence). The CDR3 sequence is 14 residues long. CDR3 bases: TGTGCCACCAGCAGACTCAAGGGGTTTGGAGAGCAGTACTTC. It is translated as CATSRLKGFGEQYF.

This clonotype came up many times. The chain has TRBV20-1 and TRBJ1-5, with 8 bases identical to TRBD1. The CDR3 extends over 15 amino acids. Germline V gene lookup returns CDR1 DFQATT and CDR2 SNEGSKA (reference sequence). V lost 1 base to trimming and J lost 1 base; unmatched junction nucleotides: 3. The CDR3 DNA reads TGCAGTGCTAGAGTCAGGGGGCACAGCAATCAGCCCCAGCATTTT. Its protein is CSARVRGHSNQPQHF.

In its sample, this clonotype was seen many times. The chain employs TRBV12-3 or TRBV12-4 and TRBJ2-1; TRBD2 matches at 8 bases. Trimming took 0 bases from V and 7 from J; bases not matched to a gene: 5. This CDR3 spans 15 amino acids. DNA of the CDR3: TGTGCCAGCAGTTTAGCCGGGAGGGCCGGGAATGAGCAGTTCTTC. Translating it yields CASSLAGRAGNEQFF.

This clonotype was seen only a few times. This chain uses TRBV27 with TRBJ2-3; no definite D call. Trimming stripped 8 bases from V and 0 bases from J, with 15 bases between. The CDR3 is made up of 15 amino acids. Germline V gives CDR1 MNHEY, CDR2 SMNVEV (reference sequence). The CDR3, as DNA: TGTGCCAGCCTAAACGCGAATCCTAGCACAGATACGCAGTATTTT. Amino acids: CASLNANPSTDTQYF.

This clonotype was seen only a few times. CDR3: CASRHLMQGYNEQFF. The CDR3 DNA reads TGTGCCAGCAGACACCTTATGCAGGGTTACAATGAGCAGTTCTTC. V and J are TRBV6-2 or TRBV6-3 and TRBJ2-1, with a tentative D call TRBD1 (5 bases). The germline V and J ends were trimmed by 6 bases and 4 bases, with 16 bases remaining between them. The CDR3 is 15 amino acids. Per the germline V gene, CDR1 is MNHEY and CDR2 is SVGEGT.

This clonotype was recorded at least ten times. This sequence joins TRBV11-1 and TRBJ1-6; D is unresolved. Trimming removed 1 base at V and 6 bases at J, with 19 bases between. The CDR3 runs to 18 residues. The germline gives CDR1 SGHAT, CDR2 FQDESV (reference sequence). CDR3 DNA: TGTGCCAGCAGCTTAGGGCCGACTCCCAGAGGGCTTAATTCACCCCTCCACTTT. Its protein product is CASSLGPTPRGLNSPLHF.

This clonotype was recorded a few times. At one end the junction does not follow the germline gene, possibly because of a read error. Written as DNA, the CDR3 is TGTGCCAGCAGCTTGGTGGCGCAAGCCCCGGGGTTC. Protein product: CASSLVAQAPGF. This sequence joins TRBV5-6 and TRBJ2-1; weak D call: TRBD2 (5 bases). Germline V gene lookup returns CDR1 SGHDT and CDR2 YYEEEE. The CDR3 is 12 amino acids.

This clonotype was seen ten or more times. V is TRBV5-1 and J is TRBJ2-1; D is ambiguous. This CDR3 contains 16 residues. Germline CDR1 reads SGHRS; CDR2 reads YFSETQ. Trimming removed 0 bases at V and 9 bases at J, with 19 bases between. The chain's CDR3 is CASSLALVRSKGEQFF. CDR3 in DNA: TGCGCCAGCAGCTTGGCCTTGGTAAGGTCAAAGGGTGAGCAGTTCTTC.

This clonotype has ten or more counts. The genes are TRBV7-2 and TRBJ2-1; maybe TRBD2 (5 bases). This CDR3 has 16 residues. Germline V gives CDR1 SGHTA, CDR2 FQGNSA. Trimming removed 3 bases from V and 7 bases from J, with 19 bases in between. The CDR3 DNA reads TGTGCCAGCAGCTTCTACCCATTGCGGGCTAAAAATGAGCAGTTCTTC. Amino acid sequence: CASSFYPLRAKNEQFF.

J is TRBJ2-2 and V is TRBV7-8; 7 bases are shared with TRBD1. V shed 5 bases and J 4 bases; nucleotides not matched to a gene: 13. The V gene's germline CDR1 is SGHVS and CDR2 FQNEAQ. The CDR3 covers 17 residues. CDR3 region: CASSPRGLQGTTGELFF. DNA of the CDR3: TGTGCCAGCAGCCCGAGAGGTTTACAGGGGACCACCGGGGAGCTGTTTTTT.

This clonotype was seen ten or more times. The chain joins TRBV29-1 to TRBJ2-1; D uncertain. The CDR3 is 11 residues long. CDR1 is SQVTM, CDR2 ANQGSEA, per germline. V lost 6 bases and J lost 5, with 8 bases in between. The CDR3 here is CSVVFDNEQFF. DNA for the CDR3: TGCAGCGTGGTCTTTGACAATGAGCAGTTCTTC.

This clonotype was seen repeatedly, ten times or more. The CDR3: CASSVPAGELFF. CDR3 sequence (DNA): TGTGCCAGCAGCGTTCCTGCCGGGGAGCTGTTTTTT. V and J are TRBV9 and TRBJ2-2, with no clear D. The CDR3 totals 12 residues. V was pared by 2 bases and J by 6 bases, with 5 bases between. Germline loops: CDR1 SGDLS, CDR2 YYNGEE.

In this sample, this clonotype turned up many times. The V call is TRBV29-1, the J call TRBJ1-4, with D possibly being TRBD1 (6 bases). CDR3 length: 15 residues. Trimming cost V 0 bases and J 5 bases, with 13 bases left between them. Germline values: CDR1 SQVTM, CDR2 ANQGSEA. The CDR3 DNA sequence: TGCAGCGTTGAAGATGGCAGGGGAGGAAATGAAAAACTGTTTTTT. Encoded protein: CSVEDGRGGNEKLFF.

This chain uses TRBV20-1 with TRBJ2-1, with 7 bases lining up with TRBD2. The CDR3 spans 13 residues. V gave up 6 bases and J gave up 3 bases; unmatched junction bases: 5. In germline, CDR1 is DFQATT, CDR2 SNEGSKA (reference sequence). CDR3 coding DNA: TGCAGTGCGTTCGGGGACTACTACAATGAGCAGTTCTTC. This sequence encodes CSAFGDYYNEQFF.

This clonotype has only a few counts. The chain joins TRBV5-7 to TRBJ1-1; D remains ambiguous. Being an ORF, TRBV5-7 has a function that is uncertain. This CDR3 spans 16 amino acids. Trimming cost V 2 bases and J 0 bases, with 14 bases left between them. The CDR3 DNA reads TGTGCCAGCAGCTTAGCGAGCGCAACTCTGAACACTGAAGCTTTCTTT. Protein: CASSLASATLNTEAFF.